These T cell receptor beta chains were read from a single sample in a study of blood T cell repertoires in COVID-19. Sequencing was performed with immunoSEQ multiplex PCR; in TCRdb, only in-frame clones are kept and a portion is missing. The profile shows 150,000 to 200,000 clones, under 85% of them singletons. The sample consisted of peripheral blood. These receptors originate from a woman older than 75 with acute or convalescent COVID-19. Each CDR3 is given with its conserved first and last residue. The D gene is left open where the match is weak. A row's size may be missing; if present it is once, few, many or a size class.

TGTGCCACCAGCACCCTGGGGCGGGAGAACGACGAGCAGTACTTC	CATSTLGRENDEQYF	TRBJ2-7	once	TRBD2	TRBV15
TGTGCCAGCAGCAAAGACCCTGGGGGCCGCGACGAGCAGTACTTC	CASSKDPGGRDEQYF	TRBJ2-7	.	.	TRBV21-1
TGCAGTGGGGGGCTGCAAGAGACCCAGTACTTC	CSGGLQETQYF	TRBJ2-5	.	.	TRBV20-1
TGTGCCAGCAGTGTTGCGGGTCCCACAGAAGATACGCAGTATTTT	CASSVAGPTEDTQYF	TRBJ2-3	.	.	TRBV25-1
TGTGCCATCAGTGAGCCGAGCGGACCGAGCTACGAGCAGTACTTC	CAISEPSGPSYEQYF	TRBJ2-7	.	.	TRBV10-3
TGTGCCAGCAGCTACCGGGTCGGGGTGGGCTCACCCCTCCACTTT	CASSYRVGVGSPLHF	TRBJ1-6	.	.	TRBV3-1/TRBV3-2
TGTGCCAGTAGTCAGACAGGGGGGAACTATGGCTACACCTTC	CASSQTGGNYGYTF	TRBJ1-2	once	TRBD1	TRBV19
TGTGCCAGCATCCCGGGGGACAGGGGTGGCTACACCTTC	CASIPGDRGGYTF	TRBJ1-2	.	TRBD1	TRBV2
TGTGCCAGCAGCCCCTCTCGCACCGGGGAGCTGTTTTTT	CASSPSRTGELFF	TRBJ2-2	.	.	TRBV12-3/TRBV12-4
TGTGCCAGCAGCACGGACTGGGCAGAGACCCAGTACTTC	CASSTDWAETQYF	TRBJ2-5	.	.	TRBV6-5
TGTGCCAGCCTCGGCCGGGGGGCCGGGGAGCTGTTTTTT	CASLGRGAGELFF	TRBJ2-2	.	TRBD2	TRBV27
TGCGCCAGCAGGTCTCAGGACACAAACACTGAAGCTTTCTTT	CASRSQDTNTEAFF	TRBJ1-1	.	.	TRBV5-1
TGCGCCAGCAGCTTGGCGGACACGGACTATGGCTACACCTTC	CASSLADTDYGYTF	TRBJ1-2	.	.	TRBV5-1
TGTGCCAGCAGATACGCCGGGACAGGGAACTATGGCTACACCTTC	CASRYAGTGNYGYTF	TRBJ1-2	.	TRBD1	TRBV5-8
TGCGCCAGCAGCCAGGTACCGACCCAGGACAGGGATAATTCACCCCTCCACTTT	CASSQVPTQDRDNSPLHF	TRBJ1-6	.	TRBD1	TRBV4-3
TGTGCCAGCAGTGAGCCGGGAGTGGACTATGGCTACACCTTC	CASSEPGVDYGYTF	TRBJ1-2	few	.	TRBV25-1
TGCGCCAGCAGCCACCCGGGATTCGGAAACACCATATATTTT	CASSHPGFGNTIYF	TRBJ1-3	.	.	TRBV4-1
TGTGCCAGCAGTTTCAGGGAGGCCGGGGAGCTGTTTTTT	CASSFREAGELFF	TRBJ2-2	once	.	TRBV12-3/TRBV12-4